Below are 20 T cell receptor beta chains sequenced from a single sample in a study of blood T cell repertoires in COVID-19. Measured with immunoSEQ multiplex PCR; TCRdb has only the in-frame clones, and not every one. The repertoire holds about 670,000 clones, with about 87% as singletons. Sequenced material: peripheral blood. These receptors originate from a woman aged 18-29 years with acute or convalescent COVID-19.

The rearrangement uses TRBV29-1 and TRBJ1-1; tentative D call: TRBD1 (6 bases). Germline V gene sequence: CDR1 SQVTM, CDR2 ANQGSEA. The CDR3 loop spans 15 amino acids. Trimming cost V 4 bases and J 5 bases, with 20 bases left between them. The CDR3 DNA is TGCAGCGTTGTCGTTAGGGGGAGCCGGAAGACTGAAGCTTTCTTT. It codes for CSVVVRGSRKTEAFF. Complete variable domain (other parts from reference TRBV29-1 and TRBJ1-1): SAVISQKPSRDICQRGTSLTIQCQVDSQVTMMFWYRQQPGQSLTLIATANQGSEATYESGFVIDKFPISRPNLTFSTLTVSNMSPEDSSIYLCSVVVRGSRKTEAFFGQGTRLTVV.

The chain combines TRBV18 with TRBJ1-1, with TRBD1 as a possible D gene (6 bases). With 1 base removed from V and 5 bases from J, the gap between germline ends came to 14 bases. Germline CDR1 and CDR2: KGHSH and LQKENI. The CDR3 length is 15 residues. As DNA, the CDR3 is TGTGCCAGCTCACCACTGGCCAGGGGAGAGACTGAAGCTTTCTTT. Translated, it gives CASSPLARGETEAFF. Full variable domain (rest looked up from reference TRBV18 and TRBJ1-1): NAGVMQNPRHLVRRRGQEARLRCSPMKGHSHVYWYRQLPEEGLKFMVYLQKENIIDESGMPKERFSAEFPKEGPSILRIQQVVRGDSAAYFCASSPLARGETEAFFGQGTRLTVV.

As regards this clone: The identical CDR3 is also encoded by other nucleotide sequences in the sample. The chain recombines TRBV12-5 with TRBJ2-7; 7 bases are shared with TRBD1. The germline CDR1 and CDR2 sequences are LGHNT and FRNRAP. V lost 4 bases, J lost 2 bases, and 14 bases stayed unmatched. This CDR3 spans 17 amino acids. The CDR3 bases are TGTGCTAGTGGTTGGGAGCTCCCGGGACAGATGCCCTACGAGCAGTACTTC. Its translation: CASGWELPGQMPYEQYF.

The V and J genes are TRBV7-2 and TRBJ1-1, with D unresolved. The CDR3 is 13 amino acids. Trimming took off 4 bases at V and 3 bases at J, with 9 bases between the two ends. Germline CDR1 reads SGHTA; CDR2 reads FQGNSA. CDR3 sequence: CASSSRGDTEAFF. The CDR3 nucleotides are TGTGCCAGCAGCTCCAGAGGAGACACTGAAGCTTTCTTT.

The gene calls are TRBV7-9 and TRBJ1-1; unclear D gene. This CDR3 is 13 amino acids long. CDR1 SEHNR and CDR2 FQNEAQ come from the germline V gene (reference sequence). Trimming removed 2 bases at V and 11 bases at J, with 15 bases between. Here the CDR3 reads CASSLQGSVRAFF. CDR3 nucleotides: TGTGCCAGCAGCTTACAAGGATCTGTGAGGGCTTTCTTT. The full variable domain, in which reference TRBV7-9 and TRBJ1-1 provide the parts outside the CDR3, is DTGVSQNPRHKITKRGQNVTFRCDPISEHNRLYWYRQTLGQGPEFLTYFQNEAQLEKSRLLSDRFSAERPKGSFSTLEIQRTEQGDSAMYLCASSLQGSVRAFFGQGTRLTVV.

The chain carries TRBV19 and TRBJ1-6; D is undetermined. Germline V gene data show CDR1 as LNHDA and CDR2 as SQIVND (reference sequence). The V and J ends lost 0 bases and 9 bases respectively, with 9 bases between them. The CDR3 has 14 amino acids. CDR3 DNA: TGTGCCAGTAGTATAGATTCCCTAACTTCACCCCTCCACTTT. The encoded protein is CASSIDSLTSPLHF.

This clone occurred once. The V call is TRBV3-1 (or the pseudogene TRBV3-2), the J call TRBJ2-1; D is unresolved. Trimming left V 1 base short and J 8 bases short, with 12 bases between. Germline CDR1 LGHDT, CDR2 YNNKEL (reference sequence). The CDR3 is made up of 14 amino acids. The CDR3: CASSQVGLHDEQFF. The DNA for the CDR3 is TGTGCCAGCAGCCAAGTTGGGCTGCACGATGAGCAGTTCTTC.

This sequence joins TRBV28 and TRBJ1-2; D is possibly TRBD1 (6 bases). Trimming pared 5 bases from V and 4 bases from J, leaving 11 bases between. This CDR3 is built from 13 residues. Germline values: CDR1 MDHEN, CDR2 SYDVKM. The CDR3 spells CASSLQQGYGYTF. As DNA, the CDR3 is TGTGCCAGCAGTCTCCAACAGGGCTATGGCTACACCTTC.

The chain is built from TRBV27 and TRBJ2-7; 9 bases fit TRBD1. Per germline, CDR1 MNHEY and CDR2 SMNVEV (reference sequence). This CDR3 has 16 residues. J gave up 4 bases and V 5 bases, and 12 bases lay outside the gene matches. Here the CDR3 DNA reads TGTGCCAGCAGTCCAACGTGGGGACAGGGAGGGTACGAGCAGTACTTC. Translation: CASSPTWGQGGYEQYF.

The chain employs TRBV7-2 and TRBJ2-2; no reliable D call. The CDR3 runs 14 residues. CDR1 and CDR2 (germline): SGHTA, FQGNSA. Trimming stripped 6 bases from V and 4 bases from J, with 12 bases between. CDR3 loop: CASRVKSATGELFF. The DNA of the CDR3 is TGTGCCAGCAGGGTCAAGAGTGCCACCGGGGAGCTGTTTTTT. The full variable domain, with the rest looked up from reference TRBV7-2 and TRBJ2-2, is GAGVSQSPSNKVTEKGKDVELRCDPISGHTALYWYRQSLGQGLEFLIYFQGNSAPDKSGLPSDRFSAERTGGSVSTLTIQRTQQEDSAVYLCASRVKSATGELFFGEGSRLTVL.

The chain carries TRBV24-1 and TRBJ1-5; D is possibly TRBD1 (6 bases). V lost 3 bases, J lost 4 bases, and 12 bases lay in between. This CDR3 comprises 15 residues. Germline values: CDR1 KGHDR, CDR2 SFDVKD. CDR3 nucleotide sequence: TGTGCCACCAGTGATAACAGGGTTATTAATCAGCCCCAGCATTTT. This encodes CATSDNRVINQPQHF.

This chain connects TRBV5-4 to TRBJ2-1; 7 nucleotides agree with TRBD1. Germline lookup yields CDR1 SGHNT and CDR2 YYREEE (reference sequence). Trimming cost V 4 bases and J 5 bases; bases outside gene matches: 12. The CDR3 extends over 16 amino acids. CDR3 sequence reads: CASSTLTGRVDNEQFF. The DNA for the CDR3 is TGTGCCAGCAGCACCCTGACAGGGAGAGTTGACAATGAGCAGTTCTTC.

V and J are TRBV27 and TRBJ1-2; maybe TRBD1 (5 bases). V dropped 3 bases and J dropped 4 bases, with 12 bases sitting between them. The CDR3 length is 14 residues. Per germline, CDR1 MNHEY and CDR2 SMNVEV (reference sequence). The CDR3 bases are TGTGCCAGCAGTTTCAGGGCCTCGGGCTATGGCTACACCTTC. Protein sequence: CASSFRASGYGYTF.

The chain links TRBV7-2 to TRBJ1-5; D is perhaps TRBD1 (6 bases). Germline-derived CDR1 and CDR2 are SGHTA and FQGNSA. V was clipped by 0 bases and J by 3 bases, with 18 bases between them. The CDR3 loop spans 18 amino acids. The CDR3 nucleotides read TGTGCCAGCAGCTTAGCGTACGGAGGACAGTTACACAATCAGCCCCAGCATTTT. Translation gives CASSLAYGGQLHNQPQHF.

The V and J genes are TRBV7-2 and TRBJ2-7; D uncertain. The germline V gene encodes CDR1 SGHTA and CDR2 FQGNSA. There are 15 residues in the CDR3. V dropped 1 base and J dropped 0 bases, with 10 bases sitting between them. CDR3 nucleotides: TGTGCCAGCAGCTTAGTCGGTCGAACCTCCTACGAGCAGTACTTC. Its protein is CASSLVGRTSYEQYF. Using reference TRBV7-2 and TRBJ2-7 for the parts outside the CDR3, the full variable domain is GAGVSQSPSNKVTEKGKDVELRCDPISGHTALYWYRQSLGQGLEFLIYFQGNSAPDKSGLPSDRFSAERTGGSVSTLTIQRTQQEDSAVYLCASSLVGRTSYEQYFGPGTRLTVT.

The CDR3 spells CASSEETGRGWTEAFF. CDR3 in DNA: TGTGCCAGCAGTGAAGAAACAGGGCGAGGGTGGACTGAAGCTTTCTTT. This sequence joins TRBV6-1 and TRBJ1-1, with a possible D match to TRBD1 (6 bases). Per the germline V gene, CDR1 is MNHNS and CDR2 is SASEGT. The length of the CDR3 is 16 residues. V lost 1 base to trimming and J lost 5 bases, with 17 bases between them.

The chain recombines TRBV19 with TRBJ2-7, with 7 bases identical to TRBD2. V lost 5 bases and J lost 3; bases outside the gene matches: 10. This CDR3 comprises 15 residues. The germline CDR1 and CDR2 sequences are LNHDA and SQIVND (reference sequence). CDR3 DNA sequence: TGTGCCAGTAGTGTAGGGGAGGGGAGTATCTACGAGCAGTACTTC. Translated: CASSVGEGSIYEQYF.

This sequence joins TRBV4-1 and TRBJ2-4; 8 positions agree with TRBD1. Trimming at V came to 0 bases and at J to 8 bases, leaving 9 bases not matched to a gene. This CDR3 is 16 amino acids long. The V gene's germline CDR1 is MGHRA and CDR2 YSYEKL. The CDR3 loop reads CASSQEEGQGPDIQYF. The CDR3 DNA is TGCGCCAGCAGCCAAGAAGAAGGACAGGGTCCGGACATTCAGTACTTC.

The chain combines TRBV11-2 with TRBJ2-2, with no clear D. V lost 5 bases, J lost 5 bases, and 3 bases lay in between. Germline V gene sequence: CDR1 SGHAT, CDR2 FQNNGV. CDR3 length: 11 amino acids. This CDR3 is CASSQTGELFF. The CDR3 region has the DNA TGTGCCAGCAGCCAAACCGGGGAGCTGTTTTTT.

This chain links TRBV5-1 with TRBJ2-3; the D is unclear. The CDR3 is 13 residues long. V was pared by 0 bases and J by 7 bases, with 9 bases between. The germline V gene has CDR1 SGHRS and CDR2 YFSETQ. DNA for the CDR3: TGCGCCAGCAGCTTGGGACCAGCGAATACGCAGTATTTT. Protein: CASSLGPANTQYF.